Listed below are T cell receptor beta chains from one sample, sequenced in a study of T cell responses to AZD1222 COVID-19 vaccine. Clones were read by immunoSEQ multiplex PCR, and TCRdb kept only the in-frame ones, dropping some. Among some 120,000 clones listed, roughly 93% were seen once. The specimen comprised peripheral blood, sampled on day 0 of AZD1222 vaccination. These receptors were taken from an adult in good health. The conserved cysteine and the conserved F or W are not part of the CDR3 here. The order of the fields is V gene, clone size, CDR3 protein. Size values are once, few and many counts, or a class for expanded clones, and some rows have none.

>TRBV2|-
ASCLADHSTDTQY
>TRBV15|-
ATSRGGINQPQH
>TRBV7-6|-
ASSSGPNYEQY
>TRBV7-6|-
ASRTLADSSYEQY
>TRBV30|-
ATNLPSNRVYGYT
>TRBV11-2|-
ASSLRGAGDSPDTQY
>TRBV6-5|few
ASSYPNSGSSHEQY
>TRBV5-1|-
ASRENLYEQY
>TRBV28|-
ASSFYKGTGRVQPQH
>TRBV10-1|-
ASSPLAGTLTDTQY
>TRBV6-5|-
ASRTGTPPFNEQF
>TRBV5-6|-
ASSLAGTVSSYNEQF
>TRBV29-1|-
SVAGDRLLPNYGYT
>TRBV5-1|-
ASSTAGLENTGELF
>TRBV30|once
AWSPGQSYNSPLH
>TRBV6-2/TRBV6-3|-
ASSSWSSGSYEQY
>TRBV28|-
ASSTGQGVNLRSEQY
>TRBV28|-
ASRSGTDHNSPLH
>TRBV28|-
ASSPARLAGGPAEQY
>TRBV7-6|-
ASSPPRWGALSRDTEAF
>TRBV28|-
ASSLPLGLGYT
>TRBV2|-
ASRHRLYEAF
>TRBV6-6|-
ASNKDFFYNEQF
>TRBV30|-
AWSGMVLNTEAF
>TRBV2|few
ASSEEGQPQH
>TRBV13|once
ASSLEMWGSGDYEQY
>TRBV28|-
ASSRRQGTEAF
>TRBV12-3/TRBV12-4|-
ASSFEGRTEAF
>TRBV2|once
ASTALGRVNQPQH
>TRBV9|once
ASSVSTGGHEQY
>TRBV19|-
ASSLESGYEQF
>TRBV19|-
ASSMAGAGETQY
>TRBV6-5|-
ASGLTGRNYGYT
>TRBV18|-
ASSSLQETQY
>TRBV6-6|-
ASSYEGAYNSPLH
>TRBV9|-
ASSVGSGLPYEQY
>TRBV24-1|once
ATSDPFERNQPQH
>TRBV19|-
ASRPPGQDVYGYT
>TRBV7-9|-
ASSSPAQGGTEAF
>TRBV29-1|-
SVAPGTTTGELF
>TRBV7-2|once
ASSLIFDYEQY
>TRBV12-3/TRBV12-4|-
ASSSGTSQY
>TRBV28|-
ASSFLGDAGNTIY
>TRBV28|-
ASRTSGDEQY
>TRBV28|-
ASRYRGLTSGNTIY
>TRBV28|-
ASSTSGEQF
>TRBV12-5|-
ASGPLTSGSQETQY
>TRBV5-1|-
ASSSTSGDSYEQY
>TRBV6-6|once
ASSYRAEILYGYT
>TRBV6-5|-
ASSYAGGTDTQY
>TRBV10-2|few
ASRQGTEQPQH
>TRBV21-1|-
ASSKGPRIGQYTDTQY
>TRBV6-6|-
ASREQGHNEKLF
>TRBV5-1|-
ASSFSLGATGELF
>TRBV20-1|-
SASVLVGDTEAF
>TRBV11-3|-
ASSLDSGQETQY
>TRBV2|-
ASLTRGTTEAF